This is a list of T cell receptor beta chains from one sample in a study of shared clonotypes between healthy human individuals. Clones were read by immunoSEQ multiplex PCR, and TCRdb kept only the in-frame ones, dropping some. The table lists approximately 740,000 clones, 74% of them singletons. The sequencing sample was made of memory CD4+ T cells sorted from blood. The receptor set was obtained from a woman aged 25 to 39 in good health. The CDR3 runs from the conserved cysteine through the conserved F or W. A D gene is named only where the DNA matches it firmly. Clone size is stated in some rows and not others, as once, few, many or a class when expanded.

11	TRBV10-3	many	TRBJ2-1	.	CAISVSNEQFF	TGTGCCATCAGTGTAAGCAATGAGCAGTTCTTC
15	TRBV19	.	TRBJ2-1	.	CASLQGSGSYNEQFF	TGTGCCAGTCTTCAGGGGAGCGGCTCCTACAATGAGCAGTTCTTC
13	TRBV5-4	many	TRBJ2-3	TRBD1	CASSSQGEDTQYF	TGTGCCAGCAGCTCACAGGGGGAAGATACGCAGTATTTT
14	TRBV19	few	TRBJ1-2	TRBD1	CASIPTGVHYGYTF	TGTGCCAGTATCCCGACAGGGGTGCACTATGGCTACACCTTC
14	TRBV2	.	TRBJ1-5	.	CASSRGQSNQPQHF	TGTGCCAGCAGCCGAGGACAATCCAATCAGCCCCAGCATTTT
14	TRBV6-6	.	TRBJ2-7	TRBD1	CASSYDRGSYEQYF	TGTGCCAGCAGTTACGACAGGGGGTCCTACGAGCAGTACTTC
16	TRBV5-8	.	TRBJ1-4	.	CASSRRGGATNEKLFF	TGTGCCAGCAGCAGGCGCGGGGGAGCAACTAATGAAAAACTGTTTTTT
16	TRBV2	.	TRBJ2-3	.	CASSDDSAKTGDTQYF	TGTGCCAGCAGTGACGACAGCGCCAAAACAGGGGATACGCAGTATTTT
13	TRBV28	.	TRBJ2-2	.	CASRFPGTGELFF	TGTGCCAGCCGCTTCCCGGGGACCGGGGAGCTGTTTTTT
13	TRBV30	.	TRBJ1-1	.	CAWKRGQDTEAFF	TGTGCCTGGAAGAGAGGCCAGGACACTGAAGCTTTCTTT
15	TRBV7-2	.	TRBJ2-7	TRBD1	CASSSGWDSSYEQYF	TGTGCCAGCAGCTCGGGATGGGACAGTTCCTACGAGCAGTACTTC
12	TRBV10-1	many	TRBJ2-2	.	CASREGTGELFF	TGCGCCAGCAGGGAGGGCACCGGGGAGCTGTTTTTT
16	TRBV6-5	.	TRBJ1-5	TRBD1	CASSSEGGQGLGPQHF	TGTGCCAGCAGTTCAGAGGGTGGACAGGGGCTGGGGCCCCAGCATTTT
15	TRBV27	.	TRBJ1-1	TRBD1	CASSMGTGGNTEAFF	TGTGCCAGCAGTATGGGGACAGGGGGGAACACTGAAGCTTTCTTT
14	TRBV9	.	TRBJ1-1	.	CASSVIAENTEAFF	TGTGCCAGCAGCGTTATCGCGGAGAACACTGAAGCTTTCTTT
17	TRBV27	.	TRBJ2-7	TRBD1	CASSLTQGANLRDEQYF	TGTGCCAGCAGTCTGACACAGGGGGCTAACCTCAGGGACGAGCAGTACTTC
15	TRBV4-1	.	TRBJ1-5	.	CASSQDLTIGQPQHF	TGCGCCAGCAGCCAAGATTTGACGATAGGGCAGCCCCAGCATTTT
15	TRBV6-1	.	TRBJ2-7	.	CASSEATEAAYEQYF	TGTGCCAGCAGTGAGGCGACAGAGGCTGCCTACGAGCAGTACTTC
16	TRBV7-2	.	TRBJ2-1	TRBD2	CASSLAGTSSYNEQFF	TGTGCCAGCAGCTTAGCTGGGACTAGCTCCTACAATGAGCAGTTCTTC
18	TRBV28	.	TRBJ2-4	TRBD2	CASNWGLAGGVVKNIQYF	TGTGCCAGCAACTGGGGACTAGCGGGAGGAGTGGTCAAAAACATTCAGTACTTC
15	TRBV6-5	.	TRBJ1-5	.	CASSRPGNSNQPQHF	TGTGCCAGCAGTCGTCCAGGGAATAGCAATCAGCCCCAGCATTTT
13	TRBV6-1	.	TRBJ2-1	TRBD2	CASSGGLLNEQFF	TGTGCCAGCAGTGGGGGACTACTCAATGAGCAGTTCTTC
12	TRBV6-9	.	TRBJ2-1	.	CASVGKAHEQFF	TGTGCCAGCGTGGGAAAAGCCCATGAGCAGTTCTTC
18	TRBV19	.	TRBJ1-4	.	CASSIILRTSGRNEKLFF	TGTGCCAGTAGTATTATATTACGGACCAGCGGGAGAAATGAAAAACTGTTTTTT
12	TRBV6-6	.	TRBJ1-1	.	CASSYSGAEAFF	TGTGCCAGCAGTTACTCGGGGGCGGAGGCTTTCTTT
13	TRBV28	.	TRBJ1-2	TRBD1	CASSFQDRAGYTF	TGTGCCAGCAGTTTCCAGGACAGGGCGGGCTACACCTTC
14	TRBV4-2	.	TRBJ2-5	.	CASSPQWAQETQYF	TGTGCCAGCAGCCCCCAGTGGGCCCAAGAGACCCAGTACTTC
15	TRBV5-1	once	TRBJ2-1	.	CASSLARGSYNEQFF	TGCGCCAGCAGCTTGGCAAGGGGCTCCTACAATGAGCAGTTCTTC
16	TRBV18	once	TRBJ2-1	TRBD2	CASSPPTGGRGVEQFF	TGTGCCAGCTCACCACCGACCGGCGGCCGGGGGGTTGAGCAGTTCTTC
15	TRBV7-9	.	TRBJ2-1	.	CASSSDSSSYNEQFF	TGTGCCAGCAGCTCGGACTCGAGCTCCTACAATGAGCAGTTCTTC
12	TRBV28	.	TRBJ1-2	.	CASPMWEEGYTF	TGTGCCAGCCCCATGTGGGAGGAGGGCTACACCTTC
15	TRBV5-1	.	TRBJ2-2	.	CASSLSSGITGELFF	TGCGCCAGCAGCTTGTCCTCGGGGATCACCGGGGAGCTGTTTTTT
12	TRBV19	.	TRBJ2-3	.	CASSKRVNTQYF	TGTGCCAGTAGTAAGAGGGTAAATACGCAGTATTTT
16	TRBV18	.	TRBJ1-1	.	CASSPFRDSLNTEAFF	TGTGCCAGCTCACCCTTTCGAGACAGTTTGAACACTGAAGCTTTCTTT
14	TRBV27	.	TRBJ1-4	.	CASSLGWADKKLFF	TGTGCCAGCAGTTTGGGTTGGGCGGATAAAAAACTGTTTTTT
17	TRBV7-7	.	TRBJ2-1	TRBD2	CASSPNLAEISYNEQFF	TGTGCCAGCAGCCCCAATCTAGCGGAGATCTCCTACAATGAGCAGTTCTTC
16	TRBV9	.	TRBJ2-5	.	CASSVATSAGRETQYF	TGTGCCAGCAGCGTAGCTACATCGGCAGGGAGAGAGACCCAGTACTTC
14	TRBV13	.	TRBJ1-5	TRBD1	CASSRGQDYQPQHF	TGTGCCAGCAGCCGCGGACAGGACTATCAGCCCCAGCATTTT
13	TRBV5-1	once	TRBJ2-7	TRBD1	CASAMTGGYEQYF	TGCGCCAGCGCCATGACAGGGGGCTACGAGCAGTACTTC